This T cell receptor beta chain was sequenced for a study of T cell repertoires in cytomegalovirus infection. With V trimmed by 10 bases and J by 3 bases, 12 bases remained unmatched. The length of the CDR3 is 16 residues. Germline V gene lookup returns CDR1 SNHLY and CDR2 FYNNEI. One entry per CDR3 protein, called by TCRdb with MiXCR from the reads. In the table there are roughly 640,000 distinct CDR3 sequences, approximately 24% of which are singletons. The receptor was isolated from a human donor in good health (CMV status not recorded). Some clones in this sample may be carry-over from other donors' samples. Specimen: CD8+ T cells from PBMCs. The chain is built from TRBV2 and TRBJ2-3; TRBD2 aligns across 11 bases. DNA for the CDR3: TGTGCCACCGCCGGTGTGGCTAGCGGGGGGACAGATACGCAGTATTTT. Protein product: CATAGVASGGTDTQYF.